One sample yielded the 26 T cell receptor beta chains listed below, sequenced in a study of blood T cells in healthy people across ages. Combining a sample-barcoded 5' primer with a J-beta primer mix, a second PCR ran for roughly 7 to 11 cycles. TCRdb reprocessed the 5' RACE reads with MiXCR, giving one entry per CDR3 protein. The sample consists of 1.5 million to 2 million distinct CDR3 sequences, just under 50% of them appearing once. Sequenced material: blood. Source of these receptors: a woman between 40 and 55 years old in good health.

The chain's CDR3 is CASSPLLASNEQFF. The CDR3 bases are TGTGCCAGCAGCCCTCTCCTAGCGAGCAATGAGCAGTTCTTC. The rearrangement joins TRBV7-2 to TRBJ2-1; a weak D match, TRBD2 (6 bases). V lost 5 bases and J lost 6, with 14 bases in between. CDR1 SGHTA and CDR2 FQGNSA come from the germline V gene. The CDR3 consists of 14 residues.

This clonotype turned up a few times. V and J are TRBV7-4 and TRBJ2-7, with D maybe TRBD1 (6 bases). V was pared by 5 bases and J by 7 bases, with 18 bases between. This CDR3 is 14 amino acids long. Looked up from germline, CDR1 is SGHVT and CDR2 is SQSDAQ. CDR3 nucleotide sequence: TGTGCCAGCAGCCAAAGTACAGGGCTCAAAGAGCAGTACTTC. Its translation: CASSQSTGLKEQYF.

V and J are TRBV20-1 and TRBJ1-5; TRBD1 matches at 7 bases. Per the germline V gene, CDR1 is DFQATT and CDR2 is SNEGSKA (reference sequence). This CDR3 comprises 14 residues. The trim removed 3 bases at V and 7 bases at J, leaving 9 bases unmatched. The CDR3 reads CSASRDRDGQPQHF. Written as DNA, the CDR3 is TGCAGTGCTAGCAGAGACAGGGATGGGCAGCCCCAGCATTTT.

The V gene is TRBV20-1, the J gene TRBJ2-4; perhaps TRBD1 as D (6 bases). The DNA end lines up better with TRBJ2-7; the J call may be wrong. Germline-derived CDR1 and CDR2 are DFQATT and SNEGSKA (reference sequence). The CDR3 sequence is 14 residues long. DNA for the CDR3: TGCAGTGCAAAAGACAGGTCCTCCTCCTACGAGCAGTACTTC. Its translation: CSAKDRSSSYEQYF.

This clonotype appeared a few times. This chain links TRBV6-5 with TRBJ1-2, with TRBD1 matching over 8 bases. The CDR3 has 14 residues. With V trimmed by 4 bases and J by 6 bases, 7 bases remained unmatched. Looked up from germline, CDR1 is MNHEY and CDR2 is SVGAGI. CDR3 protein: CASSSDRGHNGYTF. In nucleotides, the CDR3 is TGTGCCAGCAGTTCCGACAGGGGCCATAATGGCTACACCTTC.

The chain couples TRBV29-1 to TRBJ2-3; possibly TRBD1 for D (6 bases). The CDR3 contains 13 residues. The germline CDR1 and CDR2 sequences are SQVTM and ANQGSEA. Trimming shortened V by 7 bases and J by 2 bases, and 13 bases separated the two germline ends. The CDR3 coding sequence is TGCAGCGCCCGGACAGCTAACACAGATACGCAGTATTTT. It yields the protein CSARTANTDTQYF.

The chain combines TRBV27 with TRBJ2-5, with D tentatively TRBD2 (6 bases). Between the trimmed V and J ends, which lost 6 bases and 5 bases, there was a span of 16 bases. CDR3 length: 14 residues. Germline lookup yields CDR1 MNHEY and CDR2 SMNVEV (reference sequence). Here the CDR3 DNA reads TGTGCCAGCAGGTCGGCGGGGTCGGGTGAGACCCAGTACTTC. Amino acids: CASRSAGSGETQYF.

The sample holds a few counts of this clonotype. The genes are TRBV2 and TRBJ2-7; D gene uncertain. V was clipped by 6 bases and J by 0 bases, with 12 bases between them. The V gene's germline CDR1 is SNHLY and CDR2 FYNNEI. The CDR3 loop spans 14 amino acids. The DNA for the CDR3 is TGTGCCAGCAGGGCAACGTTGTTCTCCTACGAGCAGTACTTC. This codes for CASRATLFSYEQYF.

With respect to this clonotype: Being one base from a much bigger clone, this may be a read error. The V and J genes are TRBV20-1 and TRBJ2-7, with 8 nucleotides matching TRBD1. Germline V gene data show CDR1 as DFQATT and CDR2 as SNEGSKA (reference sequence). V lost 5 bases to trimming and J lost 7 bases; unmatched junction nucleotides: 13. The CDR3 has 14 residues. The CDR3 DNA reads TGCAGTGCTTCCTCCCGGACAGGGTGGGGTGAGCAGTACTTC. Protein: CSASSRTGWGEQYF.

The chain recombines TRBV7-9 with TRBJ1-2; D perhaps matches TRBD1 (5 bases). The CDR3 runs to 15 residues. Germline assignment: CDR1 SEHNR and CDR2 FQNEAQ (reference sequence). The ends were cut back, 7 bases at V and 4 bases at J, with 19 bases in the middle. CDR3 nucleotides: TGTGCCAGCATCCCATCGGGTCAGGGATTCTATGGCTACACCTTC. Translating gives CASIPSGQGFYGYTF.

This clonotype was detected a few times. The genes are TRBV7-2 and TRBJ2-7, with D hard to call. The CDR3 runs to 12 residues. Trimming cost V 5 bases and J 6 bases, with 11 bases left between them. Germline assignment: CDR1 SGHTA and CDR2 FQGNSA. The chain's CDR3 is CASSLRVTEQYF. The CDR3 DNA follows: TGTGCCAGCAGCCTTAGGGTTACCGAGCAGTACTTC.

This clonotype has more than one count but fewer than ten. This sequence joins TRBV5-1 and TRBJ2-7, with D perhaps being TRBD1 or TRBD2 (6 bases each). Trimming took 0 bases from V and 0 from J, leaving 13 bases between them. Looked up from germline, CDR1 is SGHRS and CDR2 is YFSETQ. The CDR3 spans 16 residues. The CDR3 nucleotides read TGCGCCAGCAGCTTGGATGGGGGGCCGACCTCCTACGAGCAGTACTTC. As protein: CASSLDGGPTSYEQYF.

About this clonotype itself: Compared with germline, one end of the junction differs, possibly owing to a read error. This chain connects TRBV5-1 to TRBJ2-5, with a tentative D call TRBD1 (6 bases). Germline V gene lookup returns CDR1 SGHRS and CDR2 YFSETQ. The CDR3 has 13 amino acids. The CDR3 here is CASTSGGGETRYF. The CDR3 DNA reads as TGCGCCAGCACGTCTGGGGGCGGAGAGACCCGGTACTTC.

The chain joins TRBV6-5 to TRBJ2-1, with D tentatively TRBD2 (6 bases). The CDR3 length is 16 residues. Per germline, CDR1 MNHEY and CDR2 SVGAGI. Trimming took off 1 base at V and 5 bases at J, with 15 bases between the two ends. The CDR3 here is CASSYFGTGGNNEQFF. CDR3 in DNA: TGTGCCAGCAGTTACTTTGGAACAGGAGGGAACAATGAGCAGTTCTTC.

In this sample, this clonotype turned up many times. DNA for the CDR3: TGTGCCAGCAGTCCGCATGAAAAACTGTTTTTT. Protein: CASSPHEKLFF. The gene calls are TRBV28 and TRBJ1-4, with D uncertain. V lost 5 bases, J lost 6 bases, and 4 bases lay in between. The germline gives CDR1 MDHEN, CDR2 SYDVKM. This CDR3 is built from 11 residues.

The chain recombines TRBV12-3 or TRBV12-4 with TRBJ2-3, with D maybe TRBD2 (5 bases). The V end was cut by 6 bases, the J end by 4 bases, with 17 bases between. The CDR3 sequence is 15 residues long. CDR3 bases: TGTGCCAGCAGCGCTTCGCGAGGGAGAGCAGATACGCAGTATTTT. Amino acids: CASSASRGRADTQYF.

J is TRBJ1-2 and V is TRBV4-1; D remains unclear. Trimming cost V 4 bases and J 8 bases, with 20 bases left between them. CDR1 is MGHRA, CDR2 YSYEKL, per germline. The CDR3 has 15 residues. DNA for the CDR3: TGCGCCAGCAGCCCTTTCTGGAAGGTTCTAGGGGGCTACACCTTC. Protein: CASSPFWKVLGGYTF.

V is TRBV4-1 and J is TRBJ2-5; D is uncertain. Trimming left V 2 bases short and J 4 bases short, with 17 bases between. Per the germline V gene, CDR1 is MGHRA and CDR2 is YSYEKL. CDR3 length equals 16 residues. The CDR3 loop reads CASSQLPSKGPETQYF. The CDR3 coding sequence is TGCGCCAGCAGCCAATTGCCGTCCAAAGGGCCAGAGACCCAGTACTTC.

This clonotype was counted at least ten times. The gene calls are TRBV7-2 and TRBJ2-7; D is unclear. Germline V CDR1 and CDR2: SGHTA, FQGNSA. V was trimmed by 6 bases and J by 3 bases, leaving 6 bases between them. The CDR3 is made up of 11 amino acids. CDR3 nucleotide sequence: TGTGCCAGCAGGGTTAACTACGAGCAGTACTTC. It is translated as CASRVNYEQYF.

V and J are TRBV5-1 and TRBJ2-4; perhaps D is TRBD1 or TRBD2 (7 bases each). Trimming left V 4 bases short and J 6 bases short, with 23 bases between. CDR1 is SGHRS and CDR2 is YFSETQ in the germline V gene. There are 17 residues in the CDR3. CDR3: CASSDPGGGSRGNIQYF. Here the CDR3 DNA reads TGCGCCAGCAGCGATCCAGGGGGGGGATCGAGAGGAAACATTCAGTACTTC.

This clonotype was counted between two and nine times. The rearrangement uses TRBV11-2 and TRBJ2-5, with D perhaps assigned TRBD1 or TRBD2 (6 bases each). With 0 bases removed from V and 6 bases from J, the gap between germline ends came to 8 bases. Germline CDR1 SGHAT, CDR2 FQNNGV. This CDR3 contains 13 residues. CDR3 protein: CASSLDGGQTQYF. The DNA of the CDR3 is TGTGCCAGCAGCTTAGATGGGGGGCAGACCCAGTACTTC.

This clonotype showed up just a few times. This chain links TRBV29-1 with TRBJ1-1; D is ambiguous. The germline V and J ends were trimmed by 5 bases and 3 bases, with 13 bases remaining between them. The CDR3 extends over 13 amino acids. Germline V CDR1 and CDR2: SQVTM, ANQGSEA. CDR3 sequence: CSVWTGRDTEAFF. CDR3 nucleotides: TGCAGCGTTTGGACCGGGAGGGACACTGAAGCTTTCTTT.

For the CDR3, the DNA is TGTGCCAGCAACCACGGGGGGGGCACAGATACGCAGTATTTT. Translation gives CASNHGGGTDTQYF. This rearrangement joins TRBV6-5 to TRBJ2-3; 8 bases line up with TRBD2. Germline CDR1 reads MNHEY; CDR2 reads SVGAGI. V shed 7 bases and J 1 base; nucleotides not matched to a gene: 4. This CDR3 is built from 14 residues.

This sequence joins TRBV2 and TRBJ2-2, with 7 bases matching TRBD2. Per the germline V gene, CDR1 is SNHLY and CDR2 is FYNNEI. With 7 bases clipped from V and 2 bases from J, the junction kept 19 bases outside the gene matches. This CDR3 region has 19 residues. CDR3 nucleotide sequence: TGTGCCAGCATTCAGGTGGGGAGGGACTGGCGACCCAACACCGGGGAGCTGTTTTTT. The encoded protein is CASIQVGRDWRPNTGELFF.

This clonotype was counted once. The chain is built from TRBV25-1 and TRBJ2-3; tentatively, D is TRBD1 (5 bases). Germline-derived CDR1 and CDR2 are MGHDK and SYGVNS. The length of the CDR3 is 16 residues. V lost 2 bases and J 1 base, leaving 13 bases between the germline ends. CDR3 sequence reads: CASSEGHLLGTDTQYF. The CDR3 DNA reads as TGTGCCAGCAGTGAAGGACACCTCTTAGGCACAGATACGCAGTATTTT.

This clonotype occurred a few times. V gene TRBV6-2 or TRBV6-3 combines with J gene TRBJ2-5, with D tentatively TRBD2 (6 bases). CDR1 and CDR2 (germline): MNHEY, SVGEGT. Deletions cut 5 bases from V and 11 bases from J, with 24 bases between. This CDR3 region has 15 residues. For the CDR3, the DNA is TGTGCCAGCAGTCTGACCGGGACGGGGGTGGAAGAGCAGTACTTC. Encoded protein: CASSLTGTGVEEQYF.